What follows are 8 T cell receptor beta chains derived from one specimen sequenced in a study of shared clonotypes between healthy human individuals. Data came from immunoSEQ multiplex PCR; TCRdb stores just in-frame clones and leaves some out. The data hold approximately 2.5 million clones, with just over 90% observed a single time. Sequenced: naive CD4+ T cells sorted from blood. Subset in this sample: CD45RA+ positively selected. These receptors all stem from a man in his late teens or twenties in good health.

The J gene is TRBJ2-7, the V gene TRBV18, with 7 positions matching TRBD1. The CDR3 sequence is 14 residues long. Germline loops: CDR1 KGHSH, CDR2 LQKENI. The V and J ends lost 3 bases and 7 bases, in that order; junction bases with no gene match: 9. The CDR3 DNA is TGTGCCAGCTCACCCGGGACAGACCGTGGGGAGCAGTACTTC. It translates to CASSPGTDRGEQYF.

DNA for the CDR3: TGTGCCAGCAGCCAACAGGGGGGGAACACTGAAGCTTTCTTT. The encoded protein is CASSQQGGNTEAFF. The V and J genes are TRBV6-6 and TRBJ1-1; 8 bases are a match to TRBD1. This CDR3 is 14 amino acids long. V lost 6 bases and J lost 1; bases outside the gene matches: 4. The germline gives CDR1 MNHNY, CDR2 SVGAGI (reference sequence).

The gene calls are TRBV7-9 and TRBJ1-4, with D possibly being TRBD1 (5 bases). The germline V and J ends were trimmed by 5 bases and 3 bases, with 16 bases remaining between them. The germline gives CDR1 SEHNR, CDR2 FQNEAQ (reference sequence). The CDR3 is 16 amino acids. Written as DNA, the CDR3 is TGTGCCAGCAGCCGGGGGGAGGGCCGGCCTAATGAAAAACTGTTTTTT. Protein: CASSRGEGRPNEKLFF. The full variable domain, its missing parts supplied by reference TRBV7-9 and TRBJ1-4, is DTGVSQNPRHKITKRGQNVTFRCDPISEHNRLYWYRQTLGQGPEFLTYFQNEAQLEKSRLLSDRFSAERPKGSFSTLEIQRTEQGDSAMYLCASSRGEGRPNEKLFFGSGTQLSVL.

The chain has TRBV7-9 and TRBJ2-3; 8 bases agree with TRBD2. The CDR3 is 16 amino acids. The V segment lost 3 bases and the J segment 5 bases; nucleotides outside the gene matches: 10. Germline V gene sequence: CDR1 SEHNR, CDR2 FQNEAQ (reference sequence). CDR3 sequence reads: CASSFIAGGGKDTQYF. In nucleotides, the CDR3 is TGTGCCAGCAGCTTTATCGCGGGAGGCGGTAAAGATACGCAGTATTTT. The full variable domain, with the rest looked up from reference TRBV7-9 and TRBJ2-3, is DTGVSQNPRHKITKRGQNVTFRCDPISEHNRLYWYRQTLGQGPEFLTYFQNEAQLEKSRLLSDRFSAERPKGSFSTLEIQRTEQGDSAMYLCASSFIAGGGKDTQYFGPGTRLTVL.

Worth noting for this clone: A much larger clone lies one base from this, so it may be a read error. In the same sample, other DNA sequences code for this CDR3. This chain uses TRBV30 with TRBJ2-5, with D uncertain. CDR3 size: 11 residues. V was clipped by 0 bases and J by 3 bases, with 2 bases between them. Germline V gives CDR1 GTSNPN, CDR2 SVGIG (reference sequence). CDR3 bases: TGTGCCTGGAGTGTAAAAGAGACCCAGTACTTC. Translating it yields CAWSVKETQYF. The full variable domain, with the rest looked up from reference TRBV30 and TRBJ2-5, is SQTIHQWPATLVQPVGSPLSLECTVEGTSNPNLYWYRQAAGRGLQLLFYSVGIGQISSEVPQNLSASRPQDRQFILSSKKLLLSDSGFYLCAWSVKETQYFGPGTRLLVL.

The J gene is TRBJ1-1, the V gene TRBV10-3; 9 nucleotides align to TRBD1. After removal of 9 bases from V and 5 bases from J, the junction contained 10 bases not matched to a gene. Germline CDR1 ENHRY, CDR2 SYGVKD. The CDR3 loop spans 14 amino acids. The CDR3 here is CAILAPGQGTEAFF. The CDR3 DNA is TGTGCCATTCTCGCTCCGGGACAGGGAACTGAAGCTTTCTTT.

The V call is TRBV28, the J call TRBJ1-1, with TRBD1 matching 8 bases. The V gene end was trimmed by 4 bases and the J gene end by 4 bases; junction bases not matched to a gene: 11. The CDR3 runs 16 residues. The germline V gene encodes CDR1 MDHEN and CDR2 SYDVKM. Here the CDR3 reads CASSYRQGSVFTEAFF. The CDR3 bases are TGTGCCAGCAGTTATAGACAGGGGTCAGTGTTCACTGAAGCTTTCTTT.

Regarding this clone: Germline is not matched at one junction end, which may reflect a read error. The V and J genes are TRBV7-2 and TRBJ1-1; D not certain. This CDR3 is built from 16 residues. The germline gives CDR1 SGHTA, CDR2 FQGNSA. The CDR3 nucleotides are TGTGCCAGCAGCCTAGCCCGGATAGGGCGAGGCACTGAAGCTTTCTTT. It is translated as CASSLARIGRGTEAFF.